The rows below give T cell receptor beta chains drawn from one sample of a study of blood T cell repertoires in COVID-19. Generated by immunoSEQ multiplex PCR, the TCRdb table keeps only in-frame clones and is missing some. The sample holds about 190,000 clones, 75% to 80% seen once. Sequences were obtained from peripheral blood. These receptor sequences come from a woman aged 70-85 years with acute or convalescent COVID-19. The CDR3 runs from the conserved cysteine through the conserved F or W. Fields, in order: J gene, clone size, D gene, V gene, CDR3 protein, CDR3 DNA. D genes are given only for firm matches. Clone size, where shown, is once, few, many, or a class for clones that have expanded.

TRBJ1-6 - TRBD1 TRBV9 CASGQGRSSPLHF TGTGCCAGCGGACAGGGACGCAGTTCACCCCTCCACTTT
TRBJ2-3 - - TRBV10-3 CAIGAETSTDTQYF TGTGCCATCGGAGCCGAGACTAGCACAGATACGCAGTATTTT
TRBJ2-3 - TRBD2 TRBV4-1 CASSQERAGPGNTQYF TGCGCCAGCAGCCAAGAGAGAGCGGGACCGGGAAATACGCAGTATTTT
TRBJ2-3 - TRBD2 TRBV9 CASSVSGTSTDTQYF TGTGCCAGCAGCGTTAGCGGGACTAGCACAGATACGCAGTATTTT
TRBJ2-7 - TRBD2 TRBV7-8 CASSLRGRNPGYEQYF TGTGCCAGCAGCTTACGCGGGAGGAACCCTGGGTACGAGCAGTACTTC
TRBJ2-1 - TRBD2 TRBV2 CASSVAASGRGNEQFF TGTGCCAGCAGTGTCGCGGCTAGCGGGAGAGGCAATGAGCAGTTCTTC
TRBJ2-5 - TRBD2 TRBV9 CASSVVPGGPETQYF TGTGCCAGCAGCGTAGTGCCGGGAGGGCCGGAGACCCAGTACTTC
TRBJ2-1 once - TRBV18 CASSPLAVNEQFF TGTGCCAGCTCACCCCTGGCCGTCAATGAGCAGTTCTTC
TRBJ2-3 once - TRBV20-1 CSARRGDTQYF TGCAGTGCTAGACGGGGGGATACGCAGTATTTT
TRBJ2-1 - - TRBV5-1 CASSLRTSRGYNEQFF TGCGCCAGCAGCTTACGGACATCCCGAGGCTACAATGAGCAGTTCTTC
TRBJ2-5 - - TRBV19 CASSAAGRETQYF TGTGCCAGTAGTGCAGCAGGTCGGGAGACCCAGTACTTC
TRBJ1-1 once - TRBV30 CAWSTGVNTEAFF TGTGCCTGGAGTACGGGGGTGAACACTGAAGCTTTCTTT
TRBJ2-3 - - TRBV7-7 CASSLDWTGTDTQYF TGTGCCAGCAGCTTAGATTGGACAGGCACAGATACGCAGTATTTT
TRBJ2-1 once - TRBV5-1 CASSFEGLEYNEQFF TGCGCCAGCAGCTTCGAAGGACTGGAATACAATGAGCAGTTCTTC
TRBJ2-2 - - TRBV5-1 CASSVEVATGELFF TGCGCCAGCAGCGTCGAAGTGGCCACCGGGGAGCTGTTTTTT
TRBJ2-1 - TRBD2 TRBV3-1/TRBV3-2 CASSRQTSGSYNEQFF TGTGCCAGCAGCCGGCAGACTAGCGGGAGCTACAATGAGCAGTTCTTC
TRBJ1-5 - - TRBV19 CASSTTVYSNQPQHF TGTGCCAGTAGTACGACAGTCTATAGCAATCAGCCCCAGCATTTT
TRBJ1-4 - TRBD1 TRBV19 CASAGQRNEKLFF TGTGCCAGTGCGGGACAGAGGAATGAAAAACTGTTTTTT
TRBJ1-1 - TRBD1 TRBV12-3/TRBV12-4 CASSDRQGAEAFF TGTGCCAGCAGCGATCGACAGGGGGCTGAAGCTTTCTTT
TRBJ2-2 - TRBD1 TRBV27 CASSLEGQGRAGELFF TGTGCCAGCAGTTTAGAAGGACAGGGACGCGCCGGGGAGCTGTTTTTT
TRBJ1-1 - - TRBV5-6 CASSLLSGGPDTEAFF TGTGCCAGCAGCTTGTTATCCGGGGGGCCGGACACTGAAGCTTTCTTT
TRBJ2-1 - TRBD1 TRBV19 CASSIVATGVKNEQFF TGTGCCAGTAGTATAGTGGCGACAGGGGTTAAGAATGAGCAGTTCTTC
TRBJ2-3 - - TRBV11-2 CASNRAGDPFTDTQYF TGTGCCAGCAACAGGGCCGGGGATCCTTTCACAGATACGCAGTATTTT
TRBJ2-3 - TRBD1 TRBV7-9 CASRRMTGVDTQYF TGTGCCAGCAGGAGAATGACAGGGGTTGATACGCAGTATTTT
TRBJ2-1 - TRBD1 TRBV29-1 CSVFGTGYNEQFF TGCAGCGTTTTCGGGACAGGGTACAATGAGCAGTTCTTC
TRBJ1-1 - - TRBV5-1 CASSLGTTYPAGNTEAFF TGCGCCAGCAGCTTGGGGACAACCTACCCCGCAGGGAACACTGAAGCTTTCTTT
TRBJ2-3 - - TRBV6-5 CASRWGGADTQYF TGTGCCAGCCGTTGGGGGGGCGCAGATACGCAGTATTTT
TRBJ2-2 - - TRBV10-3 CAISERRQASGGELFF TGTGCCATCAGTGAGCGTCGACAGGCTTCGGGCGGGGAGCTGTTTTTT
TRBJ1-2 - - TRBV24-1 CATSGRDYGYTF TGTGCCACCAGTGGCAGGGACTATGGCTACACCTTC
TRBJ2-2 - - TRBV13 CASSLSPTGELFF TGTGCCAGCAGCTTAAGCCCGACCGGGGAGCTGTTTTTT
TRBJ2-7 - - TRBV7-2 CASSLSGASYEQYF TGTGCCAGCAGCTTATCAGGGGCCTCCTACGAGCAGTACTTC
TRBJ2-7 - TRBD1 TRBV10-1 CASGPGQAYEQYF TGCGCCAGCGGACCGGGACAGGCCTACGAGCAGTACTTC
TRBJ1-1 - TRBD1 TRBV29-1 CSAGQGGTEAFF TGCAGCGCCGGACAGGGAGGCACTGAAGCTTTCTTT